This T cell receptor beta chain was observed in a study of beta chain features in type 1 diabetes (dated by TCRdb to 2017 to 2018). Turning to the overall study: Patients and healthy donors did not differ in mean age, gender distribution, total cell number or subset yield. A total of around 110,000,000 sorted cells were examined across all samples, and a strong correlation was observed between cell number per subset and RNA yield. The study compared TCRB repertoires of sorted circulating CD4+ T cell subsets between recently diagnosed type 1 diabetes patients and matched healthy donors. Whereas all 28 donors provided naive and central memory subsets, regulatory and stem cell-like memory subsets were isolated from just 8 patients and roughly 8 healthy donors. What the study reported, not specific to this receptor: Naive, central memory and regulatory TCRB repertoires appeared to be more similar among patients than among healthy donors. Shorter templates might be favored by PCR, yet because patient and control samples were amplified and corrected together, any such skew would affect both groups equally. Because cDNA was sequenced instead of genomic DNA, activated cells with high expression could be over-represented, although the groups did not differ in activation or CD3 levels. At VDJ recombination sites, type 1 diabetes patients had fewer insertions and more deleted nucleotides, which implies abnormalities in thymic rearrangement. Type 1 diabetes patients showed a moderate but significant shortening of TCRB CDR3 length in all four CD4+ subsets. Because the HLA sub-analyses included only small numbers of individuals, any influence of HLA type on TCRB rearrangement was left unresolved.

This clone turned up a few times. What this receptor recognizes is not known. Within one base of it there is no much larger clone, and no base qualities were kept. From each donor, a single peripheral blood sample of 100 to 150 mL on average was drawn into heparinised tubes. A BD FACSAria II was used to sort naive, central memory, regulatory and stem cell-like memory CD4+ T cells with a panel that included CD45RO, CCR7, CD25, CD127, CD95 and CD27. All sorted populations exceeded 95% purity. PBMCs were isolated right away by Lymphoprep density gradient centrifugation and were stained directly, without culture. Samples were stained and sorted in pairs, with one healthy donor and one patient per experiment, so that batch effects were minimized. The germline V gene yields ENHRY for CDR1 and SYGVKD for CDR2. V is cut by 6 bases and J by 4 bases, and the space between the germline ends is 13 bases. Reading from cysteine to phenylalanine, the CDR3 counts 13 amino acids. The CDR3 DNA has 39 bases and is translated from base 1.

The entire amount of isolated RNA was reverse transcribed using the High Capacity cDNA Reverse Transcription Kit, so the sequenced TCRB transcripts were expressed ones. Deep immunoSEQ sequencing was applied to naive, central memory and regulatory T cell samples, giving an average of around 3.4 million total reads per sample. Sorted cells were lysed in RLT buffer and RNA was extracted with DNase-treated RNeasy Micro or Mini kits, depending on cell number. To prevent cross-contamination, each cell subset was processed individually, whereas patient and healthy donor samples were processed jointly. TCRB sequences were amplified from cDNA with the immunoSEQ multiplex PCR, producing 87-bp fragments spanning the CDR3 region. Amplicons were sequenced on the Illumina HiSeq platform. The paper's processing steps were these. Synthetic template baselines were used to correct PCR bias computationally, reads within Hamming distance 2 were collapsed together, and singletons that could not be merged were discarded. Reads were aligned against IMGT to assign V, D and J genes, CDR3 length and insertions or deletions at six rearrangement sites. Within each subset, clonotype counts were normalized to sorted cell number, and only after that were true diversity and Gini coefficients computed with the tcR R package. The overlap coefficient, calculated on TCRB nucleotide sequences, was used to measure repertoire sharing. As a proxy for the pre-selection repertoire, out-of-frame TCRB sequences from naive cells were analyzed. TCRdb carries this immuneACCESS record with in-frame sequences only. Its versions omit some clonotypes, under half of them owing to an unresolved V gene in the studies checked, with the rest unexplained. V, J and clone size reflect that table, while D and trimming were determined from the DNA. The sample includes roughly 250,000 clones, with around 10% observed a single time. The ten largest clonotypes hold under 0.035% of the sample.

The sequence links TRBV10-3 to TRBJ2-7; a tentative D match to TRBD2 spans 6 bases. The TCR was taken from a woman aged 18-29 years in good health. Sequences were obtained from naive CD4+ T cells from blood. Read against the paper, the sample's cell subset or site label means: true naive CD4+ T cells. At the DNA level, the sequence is TGTGCCATCAGGGTATCAAGCGGGTACGAGCAGTACTTC. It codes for CAIRVSSGYEQYF.